The 13 T cell receptor beta chains given below trace back to one sample, sequenced in a study of blood T cell repertoires in COVID-19. Sequencing was performed with immunoSEQ multiplex PCR; in TCRdb, only in-frame clones are kept and a portion is missing. This table holds approximately 65,000 clones, about nine tenths found once. Sequenced material: peripheral blood. The receptors were sampled from a human donor in a cohort sampled during active COVID-19.

The rearrangement links TRBV24-1 to TRBJ2-5; 13 bases line up with TRBD2. Losses at the gene ends were 7 bases for V and 1 base for J; bases not matched to a gene: 2. Germline CDR1 KGHDR, CDR2 SFDVKD. The CDR3 contains 15 residues. In DNA, the CDR3 is TGTGCCACCAGCGGGACTAGCGGGATCCAAGAGACCCAGTACTTC. Translation: CATSGTSGIQETQYF.

V usage is TRBV7-9 and J usage is TRBJ2-4; 7 nucleotides line up with TRBD1. V lost 5 bases, J lost 7 bases, and 11 bases stayed unmatched. Germline V lookup: CDR1 SEHNR, CDR2 FQNEAQ (reference sequence). The CDR3 has 15 amino acids. CDR3 coding DNA: TGTGCCAGCAGCAGCGGCAGGGGGTACAAGAACATTCAGTACTTC. Protein product: CASSSGRGYKNIQYF.

The rearrangement uses TRBV27 and TRBJ2-1, with D possibly being TRBD1 (6 bases). CDR1 and CDR2 (germline): MNHEY, SMNVEV (reference sequence). The V and J ends lost 5 bases and 0 bases respectively, with 8 bases between them. This CDR3 contains 14 residues. The CDR3 DNA reads as TGTGCCAGCAGTAGGGGGAGCTCCTACAATGAGCAGTTCTTC. It translates to CASSRGSSYNEQFF.

V and J are TRBV6-2 or TRBV6-3 and TRBJ2-2; D perhaps matches TRBD2 (6 bases). The CDR3 is 16 residues long. Trimming cost V 1 base and J 5 bases, with 14 bases left between them. Germline V gene sequence: CDR1 MNHEY, CDR2 SVGEGT. This chain's CDR3 is CASSYWRTRETGELFF. The CDR3 DNA sequence: TGTGCCAGCAGTTACTGGCGGACCCGGGAGACCGGGGAGCTGTTTTTT.

The genes are TRBV5-1 and TRBJ2-7, with TRBD1 identical over 9 bases. The trim removed 7 bases at V and 7 bases at J, leaving 12 bases unmatched. Germline CDR1 and CDR2: SGHRS and YFSETQ. The CDR3 is made up of 14 amino acids. The CDR3: CASQRTGDPGEQYF. The CDR3 DNA follows: TGCGCCAGCCAGCGGACAGGGGACCCGGGGGAGCAGTACTTC.

The chain has TRBV11-2 and TRBJ2-1, with TRBD1 matching over 7 bases. CDR1 and CDR2 from the germline V gene are SGHAT and FQNNGV. CDR3 length: 15 residues. V lost 8 bases to trimming and J lost 4 bases; unmatched junction nucleotides: 11. The CDR3 DNA sequence: TGTGCCAGCCTGAGGTCAGGGGGTGTTTACAATGAGCAGTTCTTC. It encodes CASLRSGGVYNEQFF.

The V and J genes are TRBV27 and TRBJ2-7; D might be TRBD1 (8 bases). The germline V gene encodes CDR1 MNHEY and CDR2 SMNVEV (reference sequence). The CDR3 loop spans 14 amino acids. V was clipped by 5 bases and J by 4 bases, with 15 bases between them. The CDR3 sequence: CASSEQGGLYEQYF. The CDR3 DNA is TGTGCCAGCAGTGAACAGGGGGGGTTGTACGAGCAGTACTTC.

The chain recombines TRBV4-3 with TRBJ2-3, with 7 bases aligning to TRBD2. The CDR3 covers 16 residues. Germline CDR1 reads LGHNA; CDR2 reads YSLEER. J gave up 2 bases and V 1 base, and 6 bases lay outside the gene matches. The CDR3 is CASSQVPAGSTDTQYF. The CDR3 region has the DNA TGCGCCAGCAGCCAAGTACCAGCGGGGTCCACAGATACGCAGTATTTT.

This clone is a singleton in its sample. The chain recombines TRBV28 with TRBJ1-5, with 7 positions matching TRBD1. Germline CDR1 MDHEN, CDR2 SYDVKM. The CDR3 sequence is 15 residues long. Unmatched junction bases numbered 9, after V lost 5 bases and J lost 5 bases. In DNA, the CDR3 is TGTGCCAGCAGTACAACAGGGGACGGCCATCAGCCCCAGCATTTT. Amino acids: CASSTTGDGHQPQHF.

The chain recombines TRBV2 with TRBJ1-3, with a possible D match to TRBD1 (5 bases). Germline V CDR1 and CDR2: SNHLY, FYNNEI. This CDR3 comprises 14 residues. V was shortened by 5 bases and J by 0 bases, with 8 bases between the two germline ends. The CDR3 loop reads CASSRQPSGNTIYF. CDR3 DNA: TGTGCCAGCAGTCGACAGCCCTCTGGAAACACCATATATTTT.

This chain joins TRBV5-6 and TRBJ2-6, with 8 bases that match TRBD1. In germline, CDR1 is SGHDT, CDR2 YYEEEE. The trim removed 6 bases at V and 0 bases at J, leaving 14 bases unmatched. CDR3 length: 19 residues. Here the CDR3 reads CASIPGPRTGLSGANVLTF. The DNA of the CDR3 is TGTGCCAGCATACCTGGTCCTAGGACAGGGCTCTCTGGGGCCAACGTCCTGACTTTC.

This chain connects TRBV30 to TRBJ1-1; 7 bases match TRBD1. Germline CDR1 reads GTSNPN; CDR2 reads SVGIG (reference sequence). Trimming cost V 1 base and J 1 base; bases outside gene matches: 3. The CDR3 sequence is 14 residues long. CDR3 nucleotides: TGTGCCTGGAGTGGCCGACAGGGGAACACTGAAGCTTTCTTT. Encoded protein: CAWSGRQGNTEAFF.

This chain uses TRBV15 with TRBJ2-1; D remains unclear. Trimming took off 0 bases at V and 7 bases at J, with 7 bases between the two ends. This CDR3 has 13 amino acids. The germline V gene has CDR1 LNHNV and CDR2 YYDKDF (reference sequence). The CDR3 loop is CATSRDSQNEQFF. The CDR3 DNA reads as TGTGCCACCAGCAGAGATTCACAAAATGAGCAGTTCTTC.